This passage covers 19 T cell receptor beta chains from one sample sequenced in a study of shared clonotypes between healthy human individuals. Method: immunoSEQ multiplex PCR; TCRdb's copy keeps in-frame clones and lacks some. This sample has 950,000 to 1,100,000 clones; about 74% occur once, and the top ten carry about 1.5%. Sequencing was carried out using memory CD4+ T cells sorted from blood. Subset noted: CD45RA-negative fraction. The receptor source for this set is a man in his late teens or twenties in good health.

This chain links TRBV6-6 with TRBJ1-2, with D perhaps TRBD1 (6 bases). This CDR3 is 14 amino acids long. Germline values: CDR1 MNHNY, CDR2 SVGAGI (reference sequence). V was shortened by 0 bases and J by 8 bases, with 13 bases between the two germline ends. CDR3 DNA sequence: TGTGCCAGCAGTTACTCGGCAGGGGCGTACGGCTACACCTTC. Its protein is CASSYSAGAYGYTF.

CDR3 sequence reads: CASLQSSMNTEAFF. DNA for the CDR3: TGTGCCAGCCTACAGTCCTCCATGAACACTGAAGCTTTCTTT. J is TRBJ1-1 and V is TRBV18; no definite D call. The CDR3 has 14 amino acids. The germline gives CDR1 KGHSH, CDR2 LQKENI. The germline V and J ends were trimmed by 8 bases and 0 bases, with 13 bases remaining between them.

CDR3 sequence (DNA): TGTGCCAGCAGCCCTCCTAGGACAGGGGTGCCTAACATTCAGTACTTC. Translation: CASSPPRTGVPNIQYF. The V and J genes are TRBV7-2 and TRBJ2-4; 9 nucleotides match TRBD1. After removal of 5 bases from V and 7 bases from J, the junction contained 12 bases not matched to a gene. The CDR3 contains 16 residues. CDR1 and CDR2 from the germline V gene are SGHTA and FQGNSA.

The rearrangement uses TRBV18 and TRBJ2-7; 7 bases align to TRBD1. Germline-derived CDR1 and CDR2 are KGHSH and LQKENI. Trimming took 3 bases from V and 0 from J; bases not matched to a gene: 5. The CDR3 is 15 amino acids. The CDR3 sequence: CASSPTTGTSYEQYF. The CDR3 nucleotides are TGTGCCAGCTCACCGACGACAGGGACCTCCTACGAGCAGTACTTC.

Concerning this clone itself: Other DNA sequences in this sample translate to the same CDR3. The chain uses TRBV5-1 and TRBJ2-3; a possible D gene is TRBD1 (5 bases). Germline lookup yields CDR1 SGHRS and CDR2 YFSETQ. Trimming took 2 bases from V and 3 from J, leaving 7 bases between them. CDR3 length: 13 amino acids. The CDR3 sequence: CASSLTGTDTQYF. The CDR3 DNA is TGCGCCAGCAGCTTAACAGGAACAGATACGCAGTATTTT.

The V and J genes are TRBV20-1 and TRBJ2-7; no reliable D call. V gave up 3 bases and J gave up 3 bases, with 6 bases separating them. The germline CDR1 and CDR2 sequences are DFQATT and SNEGSKA (reference sequence). The CDR3 runs to 11 residues. The CDR3 loop is CSASYGYEQYF. In DNA form, the CDR3 reads TGCAGTGCTAGTTACGGCTACGAGCAGTACTTC.

Remarks on this clone: A far larger clone is off by one base, so a read error is likely. The chain links TRBV29-1 to TRBJ1-1, with 8 bases that match TRBD1. Trimming at V came to 8 bases and at J to 5 bases, leaving 10 bases not matched to a gene. Germline V gene data show CDR1 as SQVTM and CDR2 as ANQGSEA. CDR3 size: 13 residues. CDR3 amino acids: CSKQQGVLTEAFF. The CDR3 bases are TGCAGCAAACAACAGGGGGTATTGACTGAAGCTTTCTTT.

V and J are TRBV9 and TRBJ2-1, with a possible D match to TRBD1 (5 bases). The CDR3 totals 14 residues. V was trimmed by 4 bases and J by 6 bases, leaving 14 bases between them. The germline CDR1 and CDR2 sequences are SGDLS and YYNGEE. The CDR3 sequence is CASSSQGPPNEQFF. CDR3 bases: TGTGCCAGCAGCTCCCAGGGCCCCCCCAATGAGCAGTTCTTC.

Concerning this clone: Distinct nucleotide sequences in the sample also encode this CDR3. The chain carries TRBV19 and TRBJ1-2; perhaps TRBD1 as D (5 bases). V was shortened by 5 bases and J by 4 bases, with 8 bases between the two germline ends. The CDR3 is made up of 12 amino acids. Germline-derived CDR1 and CDR2 are LNHDA and SQIVND (reference sequence). In DNA form, the CDR3 reads TGTGCCAGTAGTTCGAGGGGCTATGGCTACACCTTC. As protein: CASSSRGYGYTF. Supplemented by reference TRBV19 and TRBJ1-2, the full variable domain reads DGGITQSPKYLFRKEGQNVTLSCEQNLNHDAMYWYRQDPGQGLRLIYYSQIVNDFQKGDIAEGYSVSREKKESFPLTVTSAQKNPTAFYLCASSSRGYGYTFGSGTRLTVV.

This chain uses TRBV4-3 with TRBJ2-1, with TRBD1 identical over 12 bases. The junction had 4 bases not matched to a gene; V was cut back by 1 base and J by 0 bases. Looked up from germline, CDR1 is LGHNA and CDR2 is YSLEER. The CDR3 spans 18 residues. CDR3 bases: TGCGCCAGCAGCCAAGGTACGGGACAGGGGGCCTCCTACAATGAGCAGTTCTTC. This codes for CASSQGTGQGASYNEQFF.

The chain recombines TRBV5-4 with TRBJ1-2; D unresolved. CDR3 length: 14 amino acids. Germline loops: CDR1 SGHNT, CDR2 YYREEE (reference sequence). Between the trimmed V and J ends, which lost 2 bases and 2 bases, there was a span of 10 bases. CDR3 in DNA: TGTGCCAGCAGCTTCCGCGCGTCGAACTATGGCTACACCTTC. Amino acids: CASSFRASNYGYTF.

The rearrangement links TRBV2 to TRBJ2-5; 10 bases are shared with TRBD2. After removal of 7 bases from V and 4 bases from J, the junction contained 12 bases not matched to a gene. CDR3 length equals 16 residues. Germline loops: CDR1 SNHLY, CDR2 FYNNEI. The CDR3 DNA reads TGTGCCAGCAATTTTATAGCGGGGGGCGTCCGAGAGACCCAGTACTTC. Its protein is CASNFIAGGVRETQYF.

The chain links TRBV19 to TRBJ1-1, with no clear D. Germline V gene lookup returns CDR1 LNHDA and CDR2 SQIVND (reference sequence). The CDR3 extends over 13 amino acids. Trimming left V 6 bases short and J 6 bases short, with 14 bases between. In DNA, the CDR3 is TGTGCCAGTAGAAAGAACTCTGAGCCTGAAGCTTTCTTT. This codes for CASRKNSEPEAFF.

The V call is TRBV6-6, the J call TRBJ2-7, with 7 bases fitting TRBD1. The ends lost 8 bases at V and 4 bases at J; junction bases unmatched: 11. The CDR3 has 14 amino acids. Germline-derived CDR1 and CDR2 are MNHNY and SVGAGI (reference sequence). CDR3 bases: TGTGCCAGCGGATACGGACAGGCGTCATACGAGCAGTACTTC. Encoded protein: CASGYGQASYEQYF.

This rearrangement joins TRBV7-2 to TRBJ2-7; D is ambiguous. Germline V lookup: CDR1 SGHTA, CDR2 FQGNSA. The CDR3 has 12 amino acids. The V end was cut by 5 bases, the J end by 0 bases, with 5 bases between. In nucleotides, the CDR3 is TGTGCCAGCAGCGCTCTCTCCTACGAGCAGTACTTC. Translated: CASSALSYEQYF.

This clone was detected once. The chain links TRBV18 to TRBJ1-4, with D uncertain. Germline V lookup: CDR1 KGHSH, CDR2 LQKENI. Deletions cut 6 bases from V and 7 bases from J, with 12 bases between. The CDR3 runs to 13 residues. CDR3 protein: CASSRSAVEKLFF. The CDR3 nucleotides are TGTGCCAGCTCCCGCTCCGCGGTTGAAAAACTGTTTTTT.

The chain employs TRBV30 and TRBJ1-4, with unresolved D. This CDR3 has 13 amino acids. Trimming left V 6 bases short and J 5 bases short, with 13 bases between. The V gene's germline CDR1 is GTSNPN and CDR2 SVGIG (reference sequence). CDR3 region: CACLAAPNEKLFF. CDR3 sequence (DNA): TGTGCCTGCCTCGCGGCCCCCAATGAAAAACTGTTTTTT.

This clone showed up just a few times. The chain couples TRBV9 to TRBJ2-1, with a possible D match to TRBD1 (5 bases). Germline V gene lookup returns CDR1 SGDLS and CDR2 YYNGEE. The V and J ends lost 0 bases and 6 bases respectively, with 10 bases between them. The CDR3 runs to 14 residues. The CDR3: CASSVEGRGNEQFF. The CDR3 DNA sequence: TGTGCCAGCAGCGTAGAAGGTAGGGGCAATGAGCAGTTCTTC.

This clone has only a few counts. The chain recombines TRBV5-1 with TRBJ1-1, with 8 bases identical to TRBD1. The CDR3 extends over 14 amino acids. Germline assignment: CDR1 SGHRS and CDR2 YFSETQ. The V and J ends lost 5 bases and 5 bases, in that order; junction bases with no gene match: 8. CDR3 protein: CASRERQGSTEAFF. Written as DNA, the CDR3 is TGCGCCAGCAGGGAGCGACAGGGGAGTACTGAAGCTTTCTTT.